These 16 T cell receptor beta chains came from one sample sequenced in a study of blood T cell repertoires in COVID-19. The protocol was immunoSEQ multiplex PCR, while the TCRdb copy is restricted to in-frame clones and leaves out a portion. This table holds about 360,000 clones, 85% to 90% found once. Sequencing was done on a sample of peripheral blood. These receptor sequences come from a human donor in a cohort sampled during active COVID-19.

V is TRBV2 and J is TRBJ2-1; possibly TRBD1 for D (6 bases). CDR1 is SNHLY and CDR2 is FYNNEI in the germline V gene. There are 12 residues in the CDR3. V lost 6 bases to trimming and J lost 8 bases, with 11 bases between them. The CDR3 sequence is CASSVGGHEQFF. The CDR3 DNA reads TGTGCCAGCAGCGTAGGGGGTCATGAGCAGTTCTTC.

The V and J genes are TRBV6-5 and TRBJ1-6, with TRBD1 matching 8 bases. This CDR3 is built from 14 residues. The V and J ends lost 8 bases and 7 bases, in that order; junction bases with no gene match: 7. CDR1 and CDR2 (germline): MNHEY, SVGAGI. This chain's CDR3 is CASGQGTSNSPLHF. The CDR3 region has the DNA TGTGCCAGCGGACAGGGAACGTCAAATTCACCCCTCCACTTT.

The table lists this clone with a count of one. Here the CDR3 reads CAWSVGQGRNSPLHF. The CDR3 DNA follows: TGTGCCTGGAGTGTGGGTCAGGGGAGAAATTCACCCCTCCACTTT. This chain joins TRBV30 and TRBJ1-6, with D maybe TRBD1 (6 bases). This CDR3 is built from 15 residues. CDR1 is GTSNPN and CDR2 is SVGIG in the germline V gene (reference sequence). Trimming took off 0 bases at V and 7 bases at J, with 13 bases between the two ends.

This chain uses TRBV7-7 with TRBJ2-5, with 8 positions matching TRBD2. Trimming cost V 4 bases and J 1 base; bases outside gene matches: 8. Per the germline V gene, CDR1 is SSHAT and CDR2 is FNYEAQ (reference sequence). The CDR3 is 16 amino acids. The CDR3 DNA sequence: TGTGCCAGCAGCTCGGGCCCGGGGGGGACCCAAGAGACCCAGTACTTC. This sequence encodes CASSSGPGGTQETQYF.

In nucleotides, the CDR3 is TGTGCCAGCAGCTTATGGGCGGGGTTCGGCACCGGGGAGCTGTTTTTT. It specifies CASSLWAGFGTGELFF. V is TRBV11-2 and J is TRBJ2-2, with D possibly matching TRBD2 (6 bases). Germline-derived CDR1 and CDR2 are SGHAT and FQNNGV. The CDR3 totals 16 residues. Trimming stripped 2 bases from V and 4 bases from J, with 14 bases between. The full variable domain, rest sourced from reference TRBV11-2 and TRBJ2-2, is EAGVAQSPRYKIIEKRQSVAFWCNPISGHATLYWYQQILGQGPKLLIQFQNNGVVDDSQLPKDRFSAERLKGVDSTLKIQPAKLEDSAVYLCASSLWAGFGTGELFFGEGSRLTVL.

This clone has more than one count but fewer than ten. The CDR3 protein is CASISGWNEQFF. CDR3 DNA sequence: TGTGCCAGCATTTCGGGGTGGAATGAGCAGTTCTTC. The chain joins TRBV28 to TRBJ2-1, with D possibly TRBD2 on 5 matching bases. With 7 bases removed from V and 7 bases from J, the gap between germline ends came to 11 bases. The CDR3 contains 12 residues. Per germline, CDR1 MDHEN and CDR2 SYDVKM.

The V call is TRBV3-1 (or the pseudogene TRBV3-2), the J call TRBJ1-1; 7 bases are shared with TRBD1. Germline V gene lookup returns CDR1 LGHDT and CDR2 YNNKEL (reference sequence). The ends lost 11 bases at V and 5 bases at J; junction bases unmatched: 5. The CDR3 loop spans 11 amino acids. The CDR3, as DNA: TGTGCCGCAGGGGGGTGGACTGAAGCTTTCTTT. Protein product: CAAGGWTEAFF.

V and J are TRBV10-1 and TRBJ2-1; TRBD2 matches at 11 bases. Germline V gene sequence: CDR1 WNHNN, CDR2 SYGVQD (reference sequence). Unmatched junction bases numbered 12, after V lost 5 bases and J lost 0 bases. The CDR3 contains 19 residues. The CDR3 loop is CASSKTGTSGHSSYNEQFF. For the CDR3, the DNA is TGCGCCAGCAGTAAGACCGGGACTAGCGGTCATTCCTCCTACAATGAGCAGTTCTTC.

The chain is built from TRBV2 and TRBJ2-1, with D perhaps matching TRBD1 (6 bases). The CDR3 length is 14 residues. The ends were cut back, 4 bases at V and 0 bases at J, with 7 bases in the middle. CDR1 and CDR2 from the germline V gene are SNHLY and FYNNEI. The CDR3 bases are TGTGCCAGCAGTGCAGGGGACTCCTACAATGAGCAGTTCTTC. Amino acids: CASSAGDSYNEQFF.

V is TRBV9 and J is TRBJ2-7, with a tentative D call TRBD1 (6 bases). CDR1 is SGDLS and CDR2 is YYNGEE in the germline V gene. CDR3 length: 14 residues. Deletions cut 0 bases from V and 3 bases from J, with 10 bases between. The CDR3 DNA reads as TGTGCCAGCAGCGTAGATTTAGGGGGCTACGAGCAGTACTTC. Translating it yields CASSVDLGGYEQYF.

V gene TRBV27 combines with J gene TRBJ2-7, with 7 bases lining up with TRBD1. The germline V gene encodes CDR1 MNHEY and CDR2 SMNVEV (reference sequence). The ends lost 0 bases at V and 4 bases at J; junction bases unmatched: 3. The CDR3 is made up of 14 amino acids. The chain's CDR3 is CASSLSGQTYEQYF. CDR3 coding DNA: TGTGCCAGCAGTTTATCGGGACAGACTTACGAGCAGTACTTC.

CDR3 bases: TGCGCCAGCAGCTTGGCCACTAGCGGGATTAATGAGCAGTTCTTC. The encoded protein is CASSLATSGINEQFF. The rearrangement joins TRBV5-1 to TRBJ2-1, with 10 bases lining up with TRBD2. Germline V CDR1 and CDR2: SGHRS, YFSETQ. Trimming at V came to 0 bases and at J to 7 bases, leaving 4 bases not matched to a gene. This CDR3 has 15 amino acids.

V gene TRBV27 combines with J gene TRBJ2-2, with D possibly matching TRBD1 (6 bases). CDR3 length equals 15 residues. The germline V and J ends were trimmed by 5 bases and 1 base, with 11 bases remaining between them. Germline CDR1 and CDR2: MNHEY and SMNVEV (reference sequence). The CDR3 nucleotides are TGTGCCAGCAGTGTCGACAGGAGGAACACCGGGGAGCTGTTTTTT. Protein: CASSVDRRNTGELFF.

The gene calls are TRBV5-6 and TRBJ1-5; D may be TRBD1 (6 bases). CDR3 length: 14 amino acids. Germline assignment: CDR1 SGHDT and CDR2 YYEEEE. The V and J ends lost 1 base and 6 bases respectively, with 11 bases between them. The CDR3 DNA reads TGTGCCAGCAGCTTGTGGGGGCAAGGTCAGCCCCAGCATTTT. It is translated as CASSLWGQGQPQHF.

V usage is TRBV5-4 and J usage is TRBJ2-7; TRBD1 matches at 12 bases. This CDR3 spans 15 amino acids. Germline CDR1 and CDR2: SGHNT and YYREEE (reference sequence). Trimming took 5 bases from V and 3 from J; bases not matched to a gene: 6. CDR3: CASSFGTGGHYEQYF. CDR3 DNA: TGTGCCAGCAGTTTCGGGACAGGGGGCCACTACGAGCAGTACTTC.

The chain has TRBV11-2 and TRBJ2-5; perhaps TRBD1 as D (6 bases). Between the trimmed V and J ends, which lost 3 bases and 2 bases, there was a span of 10 bases. The germline CDR1 and CDR2 sequences are SGHAT and FQNNGV. The CDR3 is 14 residues long. CDR3 sequence (DNA): TGTGCCAGCAGCTTTGGGACATATCAAGAGACCCAGTACTTC. It specifies CASSFGTYQETQYF. Using reference TRBV11-2 and TRBJ2-5 for the parts outside the CDR3, the full variable domain is EAGVAQSPRYKIIEKRQSVAFWCNPISGHATLYWYQQILGQGPKLLIQFQNNGVVDDSQLPKDRFSAERLKGVDSTLKIQPAKLEDSAVYLCASSFGTYQETQYFGPGTRLLVL.